These 8 T cell receptor beta chains share one sample of origin, sequenced in a study of siplizumab effects on memory and regulatory T cells (dated by TCRdb to the late 2010s). Library construction relied on the immunoSEQ multiplex PCR assay. The table comes from immuneACCESS by way of TCRdb, which keeps in-frame sequences with V and J called. Part of the clones is missing from these tables; in studies checked, under half for an unresolved V gene and the rest for unknown reasons. This sample has roughly 120,000 clones in its table, and less than 95% of those were observed once. Of the sample, under 2% is held by the ten largest clones. Specimen: non-Treg CD4+ T cells sorted from blood. Interpreted using the paper, the cell subset or site label stands for: FACS-sorted unstimulated CD4+ non-regulatory T cells. The source of these receptors is a human donor in good health.

The gene calls are TRBV5-4 and TRBJ2-5, with 8 bases identical to TRBD2. In germline, CDR1 is SGHNT, CDR2 YYREEE (reference sequence). J gave up 5 bases and V 4 bases, and 10 bases lay outside the gene matches. This CDR3 has 15 amino acids. The CDR3 DNA follows: TGTGCCAGCAGCGGCCAGACTAGCGTGTCTGAGACCCAGTACTTC. It codes for CASSGQTSVSETQYF.

The chain is built from TRBV6-5 and TRBJ1-4; the D gene is possibly TRBD1 (5 bases). Germline CDR1 is MNHEY and CDR2 is SVGAGI. This CDR3 spans 15 amino acids. Trimming cost V 2 bases and J 5 bases, with 12 bases left between them. In DNA, the CDR3 is TGTGCCAGCAGTTACGATGTACGGGGGAATGAAAAACTGTTTTTT. Its translation: CASSYDVRGNEKLFF.

J is TRBJ2-4 and V is TRBV5-6; D is possibly TRBD1 (5 bases). Germline values: CDR1 SGHDT, CDR2 YYEEEE. V lost 0 bases and J 4 bases, leaving 11 bases between the germline ends. The CDR3 runs 15 residues. CDR3 sequence (DNA): TGTGCCAGCAGCTTGGAAACGACAGTTAAAAACATTCAGTACTTC. It yields the protein CASSLETTVKNIQYF.

The V call is TRBV4-2, the J call TRBJ2-2; D is undetermined. Trimming removed 1 base from V and 0 bases from J, with 9 bases in between. The CDR3 has 16 residues. Germline V lookup: CDR1 LGHNA, CDR2 YNFKEQ. The DNA for the CDR3 is TGTGCCAGCAGCCAAGTCGATCTGACGAACACCGGGGAGCTGTTTTTT. Protein product: CASSQVDLTNTGELFF.

The V call is TRBV5-1, the J call TRBJ2-1; 8 bases are shared with TRBD2. The CDR3 runs to 15 residues. V lost 4 bases and J lost 8; bases outside the gene matches: 11. Germline V lookup: CDR1 SGHRS, CDR2 YFSETQ. The CDR3 sequence: CASSTVPGLEYEQFF. The CDR3 bases are TGCGCCAGCAGCACGGTACCGGGACTAGAATATGAGCAGTTCTTC.

The chain uses TRBV5-6 and TRBJ1-1; the D is unclear. From germline, CDR1 is SGHDT and CDR2 YYEEEE. The CDR3 has 15 amino acids. V dropped 6 bases and J dropped 0 bases, with 15 bases sitting between them. The chain's CDR3 is CASTTLPFLNTEAFF. The CDR3 coding sequence is TGTGCCAGCACCACCCTGCCATTTCTGAACACTGAAGCTTTCTTT.

The V gene is TRBV9, the J gene TRBJ2-7; TRBD1 matches at 8 bases. Germline assignment: CDR1 SGDLS and CDR2 YYNGEE. The CDR3 length is 15 residues. The V segment lost 0 bases and the J segment 5 bases; nucleotides outside the gene matches: 7. CDR3: CASSVGRGTGHEQYF. CDR3 bases: TGTGCCAGCAGCGTAGGGAGGGGGACAGGCCACGAGCAGTACTTC. Complete variable domain (other parts from reference TRBV9 and TRBJ2-7): DSGVTQTPKHLITATGQRVTLRCSPRSGDLSVYWYQQSLDQGLQFLIQYYNGEERAKGNILERFSAQQFPDLHSELNLSSLELGDSALYFCASSVGRGTGHEQYFGPGTRLTVT.

The CDR3 here is CASSHPGNEQFF. The CDR3 DNA reads TGCGCCAGCAGCCATCCGGGGAATGAGCAGTTCTTC. This chain connects TRBV4-1 to TRBJ2-1; D is perhaps TRBD2 (5 bases). The ends were cut back, 3 bases at V and 7 bases at J, with 7 bases in the middle. This CDR3 has 12 residues. Germline CDR1 and CDR2: MGHRA and YSYEKL.